A selection of T cell receptor beta chains follows, all from one sample in a study of blood T cell repertoires in COVID-19. Sequenced by immunoSEQ multiplex PCR; TCRdb stores in-frame clones only, minus some. The sample records tens of thousands of clones, roughly 84% being singletons. Material: peripheral blood. These receptor sequences come from a man aged 45-65 years with acute or convalescent COVID-19. CDR3s include the opening cysteine and the closing phenylalanine or tryptophan. A D gene is named only where the DNA matches it firmly. Expanded clones are given a class, and other clones once, few, many or no size at all.

d_call | j_call | clone_size | v_call | cdr3_aa | cdr3_nt
TRBD1 | TRBJ2-3 | . | TRBV7-7 | CASSLGGGVTDTQYF | TGTGCCAGCAGCTTAGGAGGGGGCGTCACAGATACGCAGTATTTT
TRBD2 | TRBJ2-2 | few | TRBV19 | CASSIFVRLAGGTGELFF | TGTGCCAGTAGTATATTCGTCCGGCTAGCGGGGGGAACCGGGGAGCTGTTTTTT
. | TRBJ1-6 | . | TRBV5-6 | CASSLGGLGSPLHF | TGTGCCAGCAGCCTGGGGGGCTTGGGGTCGCCCCTCCACTTT
TRBD1 | TRBJ1-3 | . | TRBV28 | CASSSGQVSGNTIYF | TGTGCCAGCAGTTCCGGACAGGTCTCTGGAAACACCATATATTTT
TRBD2 | TRBJ2-3 | once | TRBV19 | CASRVAGTTDTQYF | TGTGCCAGTAGAGTAGCGGGGACCACAGATACGCAGTATTTT
TRBD1 | TRBJ2-1 | . | TRBV2 | CASNDLFGQGTTSEQFF | TGTGCCAGCAATGATCTGTTTGGACAGGGGACTACCAGTGAGCAGTTCTTC
. | TRBJ2-3 | . | TRBV9 | CASSVTVPDTQYF | TGTGCCAGCAGCGTCACAGTTCCAGATACGCAGTATTTT
. | TRBJ2-2 | . | TRBV2 | CASTTAVGELFF | TGTGCCAGCACGACAGCTGTCGGGGAGCTGTTTTTT
TRBD2 | TRBJ2-7 | . | TRBV6-4 | CASSEREGYEQYF | TGTGCCAGCAGTGAGCGGGAGGGCTACGAGCAGTACTTC
TRBD2 | TRBJ2-1 | . | TRBV5-1 | CASASGTSGRTVYNEQFF | TGCGCCAGTGCTTCCGGGACTAGCGGGAGGACAGTATACAATGAGCAGTTCTTC
. | TRBJ1-3 | . | TRBV9 | CASSPRLTGETAGNTIYF | TGTGCCAGCAGCCCTCGTTTAACCGGGGAAACTGCCGGAAACACCATATATTTT
. | TRBJ1-5 | . | TRBV19 | CASSIHGGGGQPQHF | TGTGCCAGTAGTATCCACGGGGGAGGAGGTCAGCCCCAGCATTTT
TRBD1 | TRBJ2-2 | . | TRBV29-1 | CSAPVTGGVTGELFF | TGCAGCGCGCCCGTGACAGGGGGAGTCACCGGGGAGCTGTTTTTT
. | TRBJ1-5 | . | TRBV27 | CASRLDRDYPRGQPQHF | TGTGCCAGCAGACTCGATCGGGACTATCCACGGGGTCAGCCCCAGCATTTT
TRBD1 | TRBJ2-7 | once | TRBV28 | CATGSGGKGYEQYF | TGTGCCACAGGGTCAGGGGGCAAGGGTTACGAGCAGTACTTC
. | TRBJ1-1 | once | TRBV28 | CASSPTGWGVENTEAFF | TGTGCCAGCAGTCCCACCGGGTGGGGCGTGGAGAACACTGAAGCTTTCTTT
TRBD2 | TRBJ2-1 | . | TRBV7-2 | CASSLRTSGSGQFF | TGTGCCAGCAGCTTACGGACTAGCGGGAGCGGGCAGTTCTTC
. | TRBJ2-7 | . | TRBV21-1 | CASSKRWDSSLGTSGNPSYEQYF | TGTGCCAGCAGCAAAAGGTGGGACAGTAGTCTTGGGACTAGCGGGAACCCCAGCTACGAGCAGTACTTC
. | TRBJ2-7 | . | TRBV7-9 | CASSSGSAGYEQYF | TGTGCCAGCAGCTCCGGTTCGGCAGGCTACGAGCAGTACTTC
TRBD2 | TRBJ2-3 | . | TRBV3-1/TRBV3-2 | CASSLGLAGESDTQYF | TGTGCCAGCAGCCTGGGACTAGCGGGAGAGTCAGATACGCAGTATTTT
. | TRBJ1-5 | . | TRBV5-1 | CASRSGEGGNQPQHF | TGCGCCAGCAGGTCAGGGGAGGGTGGCAATCAGCCCCAGCATTTT
TRBD2 | TRBJ2-1 | few | TRBV19 | CASSGSSGWGNEQFF | TGTGCCAGTAGTGGATCTAGCGGGTGGGGGAATGAGCAGTTCTTC
. | TRBJ2-2 | once | TRBV4-1 | CASSQAGGLGTGELFF | TGCGCCAGCAGCCAAGCCGGGGGGCTCGGCACCGGGGAGCTGTTTTTT
TRBD2 | TRBJ2-1 | . | TRBV6-4 | CASSHSGGADNEQFF | TGTGCCAGCAGTCATAGCGGGGGGGCGGATAATGAGCAGTTCTTC
TRBD1 | TRBJ2-5 | . | TRBV11-2 | CASSPRTGGMETQYF | TGTGCCAGCAGCCCGCGAACAGGGGGCATGGAGACCCAGTACTTC
. | TRBJ1-3 | . | TRBV7-9 | CASRGAGGGQRGNTIYF | TGTGCCAGCAGGGGCGCCGGTGGAGGGCAGCGAGGAAACACCATATATTTT
. | TRBJ1-2 | . | TRBV27 | CASSFPGHPSFYGYTF | TGTGCCAGCAGTTTCCCGGGACACCCTTCTTTCTATGGCTACACCTTC
TRBD2 | TRBJ2-3 | once | TRBV3-1/TRBV3-2 | CASTAGVTQYF | TGTGCCAGCACAGCGGGGGTTACGCAGTATTTT
. | TRBJ2-7 | . | TRBV11-3 | CASSLAGFPYEQYF | TGTGCCAGCAGCTTAGCGGGATTTCCCTACGAGCAGTACTTC